The rows below give T cell receptor beta chains drawn from one sample of a study of T cell responses to AZD1222 COVID-19 vaccine. Sequenced by immunoSEQ multiplex PCR; TCRdb stores in-frame clones only, minus some. This table holds about 150,000 clones, over 85% found once. The sequencing here drew on peripheral blood, taken on day 0 of AZD1222 vaccination. These TCRs come from an adult in good health. CDR3s include the opening cysteine and the closing phenylalanine or tryptophan. The D gene is left open where the match is weak.

V gene	J gene	D gene	CDR3 protein	CDR3 DNA
TRBV3-1/TRBV3-2	TRBJ2-1	TRBD2	CASSPGPRLAGTRFEQFF	TGTGCCAGCAGCCCAGGCCCCCGACTAGCGGGAACGCGATTTGAGCAGTTCTTC
TRBV7-9	TRBJ1-3	.	CASSPNSSGNTIYF	TGTGCCAGCAGCCCAAACAGTTCTGGAAACACCATATATTTT
TRBV2	TRBJ2-7	TRBD1	CASSPPTGGYEQYF	TGTGCCAGCAGCCCCCCGACAGGGGGGTACGAGCAGTACTTC
TRBV10-3	TRBJ1-5	.	CAIRPHRSGRLYYSNQPQHF	TGTGCCATCAGGCCCCACCGCTCGGGACGCCTCTATTATAGCAATCAGCCCCAGCATTTT
TRBV7-2	TRBJ1-2	TRBD1	CASSLDRGANYGYTF	TGTGCCAGCAGCTTAGACAGGGGGGCTAACTATGGCTACACCTTC
TRBV7-2	TRBJ1-4	.	CASSPSGPVLFF	TGTGCCAGCAGCCCCTCCGGGCCAGTTTTGTTTTTT
TRBV5-1	TRBJ2-3	TRBD2	CASSLGVSLAGEDTQYF	TGCGCCAGCAGCTTGGGGGTCTCACTAGCGGGAGAGGATACGCAGTATTTT
TRBV2	TRBJ2-6	.	CASSPRGDGANVLTF	TGTGCCAGCAGTCCGAGAGGGGATGGGGCCAACGTCCTGACTTTC
TRBV5-5	TRBJ2-5	.	CASSRPGVETQYF	TGTGCCAGCAGCCGCCCGGGGGTAGAGACCCAGTACTTC
TRBV20-1	TRBJ1-1	.	CSARVRSEAFF	TGCAGTGCTAGGGTCCGATCTGAAGCTTTCTTT
TRBV7-9	TRBJ2-7	.	CASSTGQPIDEQYF	TGTGCCAGCAGCACAGGACAGCCGATTGACGAGCAGTACTTC
TRBV27	TRBJ2-3	.	CASRPYTRPDTQYF	TGTGCCAGCAGGCCCTATACACGGCCAGATACGCAGTATTTT
TRBV14	TRBJ2-2	TRBD2	CASSQGNGRNGELFF	TGTGCCAGCAGCCAGGGAAACGGGAGGAACGGGGAGCTGTTTTTT
TRBV10-3	TRBJ2-5	.	CAIRGGRVETQYF	TGTGCCATCAGAGGCGGCCGGGTCGAGACCCAGTACTTC
TRBV24-1	TRBJ2-2	TRBD1	CATSDPGTGWSTGELFF	TGTGCCACCAGTGATCCCGGGACAGGGTGGAGCACCGGGGAGCTGTTTTTT
TRBV28	TRBJ2-7	TRBD2	CASSHSGRADEQYF	TGTGCCAGCAGCCATAGCGGGAGGGCCGACGAGCAGTACTTC
TRBV7-9	TRBJ2-3	.	CASGPSAAGPQYF	TGTGCCAGCGGGCCTTCCGCGGCTGGGCCGCAGTATTTT
TRBV18	TRBJ1-2	TRBD1	CASSPSGTGVAGYTF	TGTGCCAGCTCACCTTCCGGGACAGGGGTGGCTGGCTACACCTTC
TRBV5-1	TRBJ1-4	.	CASSIDGGSEKLFF	TGCGCCAGCAGCATCGATGGAGGGTCGGAAAAACTGTTTTTT
TRBV27	TRBJ2-7	TRBD1	CASSSGTGGYEQYF	TGTGCCAGCAGTTCCGGGACAGGGGGTTACGAGCAGTACTTC
TRBV19	TRBJ1-5	.	CASSILALNQPQHF	TGTGCCAGTAGTATTCTTGCGTTAAATCAGCCCCAGCATTTT
TRBV9	TRBJ2-7	.	CASSVEPYSDNGLYEQYF	TGTGCCAGCAGCGTAGAGCCCTACTCGGACAATGGTCTCTACGAGCAGTACTTC
TRBV30	TRBJ1-1	.	CAWSVRRGMNTEAFF	TGTGCCTGGAGTGTAAGGAGGGGGATGAACACTGAAGCTTTCTTT